The T cell receptor (beta chain) described here comes from a study of blood T cell repertoires in COVID-19. The overall study: PBMCs, B-cell-depleted T cells, or T cells were the source of the cDNA or gDNA that made up the material.

Those who participated ranged in age from about 18 to 89 years and resided in about two dozen US areas. Original analysis: The authors estimated nucleated cell counts from reference gene primer amplification. The table came from immunoSEQ multiplex PCR; TCRdb's copy has only in-frame clones and leaves some out. The D gene and trimming were derived from the DNA, and the V and J assignments and clone size from that table. The data contain about 140,000 clones, about four fifths of them singletons. This clonotype was obtained from a man aged 35 to 55 with acute COVID-19. Sample: PBMCs or T cells enriched from blood (not recorded which).

Here the CDR3 reads CASSLATAEDTEAFF. The CDR3 DNA sequence: TGCGCCAGCAGCTTGGCGACTGCGGAGGACACTGAAGCTTTCTTT. The genes are TRBV5-1 and TRBJ1-1; D gene unclear. In germline, CDR1 is SGHRS, CDR2 YFSETQ. The ends were cut back, 0 bases at V and 3 bases at J, with 12 bases in the middle. This CDR3 comprises 15 residues.